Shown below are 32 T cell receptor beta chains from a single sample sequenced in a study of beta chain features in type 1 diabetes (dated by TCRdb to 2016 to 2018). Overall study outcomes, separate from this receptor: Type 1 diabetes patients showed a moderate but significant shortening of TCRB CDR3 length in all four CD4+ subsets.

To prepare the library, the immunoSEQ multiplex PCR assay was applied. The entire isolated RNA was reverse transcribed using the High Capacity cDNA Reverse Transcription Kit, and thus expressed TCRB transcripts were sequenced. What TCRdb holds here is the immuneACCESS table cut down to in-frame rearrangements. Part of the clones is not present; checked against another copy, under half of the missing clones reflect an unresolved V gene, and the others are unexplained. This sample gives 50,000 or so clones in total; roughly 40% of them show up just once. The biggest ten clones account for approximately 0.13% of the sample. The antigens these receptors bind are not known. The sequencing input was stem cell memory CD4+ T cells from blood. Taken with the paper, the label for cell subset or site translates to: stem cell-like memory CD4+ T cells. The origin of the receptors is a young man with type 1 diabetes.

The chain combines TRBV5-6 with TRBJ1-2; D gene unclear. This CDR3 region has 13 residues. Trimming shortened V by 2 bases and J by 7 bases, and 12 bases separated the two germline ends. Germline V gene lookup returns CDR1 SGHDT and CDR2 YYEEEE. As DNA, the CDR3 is TGTGCCAGCAGCTTTTGGGGAGACCCTGGCTACACCTTC. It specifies CASSFWGDPGYTF.

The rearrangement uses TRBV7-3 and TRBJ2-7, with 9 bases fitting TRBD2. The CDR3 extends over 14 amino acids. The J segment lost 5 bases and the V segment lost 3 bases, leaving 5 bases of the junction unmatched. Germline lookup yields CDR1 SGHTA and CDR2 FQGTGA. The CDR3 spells CASSLAGGLHEQYF. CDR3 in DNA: TGTGCCAGCAGCTTGGCGGGAGGGCTTCACGAGCAGTACTTC. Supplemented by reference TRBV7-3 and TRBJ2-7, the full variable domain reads GAGVSQTPSNKVTEKGKYVELRCDPISGHTALYWYRQSLGQGPEFLIYFQGTGAADDSGLPNDRFFAVRPEGSVSTLKIQRTERGDSAVYLCASSLAGGLHEQYFGPGTRLTVT.

This CDR3 reads CASSTGTSGYNEQFF. Here the CDR3 DNA reads TGTGCCAGCAGTACTGGGACTAGCGGTTACAATGAGCAGTTCTTC. The chain employs TRBV6-5 and TRBJ2-1; 11 bases agree with TRBD2. V lost 5 bases to trimming and J lost 4 bases; unmatched junction nucleotides: 4. The CDR3 is 15 residues long. The germline CDR1 and CDR2 sequences are MNHEY and SVGAGI.

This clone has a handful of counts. CDR3 region: CASRQGALQETQYF. The CDR3 DNA reads TGTGCCAGCCGACAGGGAGCATTACAAGAGACCCAGTACTTC. This chain connects TRBV2 to TRBJ2-5; 7 bases line up with TRBD1. V was clipped by 8 bases and J by 2 bases; unmatched bases: 8. CDR3 length equals 14 residues. The germline V gene has CDR1 SNHLY and CDR2 FYNNEI. Full variable domain (missing parts from reference TRBV2 and TRBJ2-5): EPEVTQTPSHQVTQMGQEVILRCVPISNHLYFYWYRQILGQKVEFLVSFYNNEISEKSEIFDDQFSVERPDGSNFTLKIRSTKLEDSAMYFCASRQGALQETQYFGPGTRLLVL.

CDR3 amino acids: CASTRTSGRVDTQYF. The CDR3 DNA reads TGTGCCAGCACCAGGACTAGCGGGAGGGTAGATACGCAGTATTTT. The chain combines TRBV7-9 with TRBJ2-3; TRBD2 aligns across 15 bases. The CDR3 is 15 amino acids. Germline V gene lookup returns CDR1 SEHNR and CDR2 FQNEAQ (reference sequence). The trim removed 7 bases at V and 5 bases at J, leaving 4 bases unmatched.

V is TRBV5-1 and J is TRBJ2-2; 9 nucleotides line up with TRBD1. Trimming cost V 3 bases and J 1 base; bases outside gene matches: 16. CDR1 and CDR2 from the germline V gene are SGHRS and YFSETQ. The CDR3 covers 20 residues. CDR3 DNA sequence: TGCGCCAGCAGCTGGCGGGCCGGGACAGGGCAAAATTTGAACACCGGGGAGCTGTTTTTT. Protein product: CASSWRAGTGQNLNTGELFF.

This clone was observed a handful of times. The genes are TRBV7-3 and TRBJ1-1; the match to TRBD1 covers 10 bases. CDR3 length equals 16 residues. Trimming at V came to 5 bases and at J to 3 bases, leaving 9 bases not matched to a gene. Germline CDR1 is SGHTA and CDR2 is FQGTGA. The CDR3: CASSLRDRGWDTEAFF. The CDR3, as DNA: TGTGCCAGCAGCCTCCGGGACAGGGGTTGGGACACTGAAGCTTTCTTT.

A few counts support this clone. CDR3 loop: CASSLSHGGRLYEQFF. CDR3 DNA sequence: TGTGCCAGCAGCTTATCCCATGGTGGCAGGCTCTATGAGCAGTTCTTC. The rearrangement joins TRBV7-9 to TRBJ2-1; D uncertain. The germline CDR1 and CDR2 sequences are SEHNR and FQNEAQ (reference sequence). Trimming left V 2 bases short and J 8 bases short, with 19 bases between. The CDR3 spans 16 residues.

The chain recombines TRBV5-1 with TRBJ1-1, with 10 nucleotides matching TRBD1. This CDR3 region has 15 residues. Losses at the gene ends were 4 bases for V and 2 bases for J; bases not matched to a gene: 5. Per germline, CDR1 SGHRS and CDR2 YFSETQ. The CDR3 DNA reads TGCGCCAGCAGCCGAAGACAGGGGGCTAACACTGAAGCTTTCTTT. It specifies CASSRRQGANTEAFF. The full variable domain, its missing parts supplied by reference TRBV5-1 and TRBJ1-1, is KAGVTQTPRYLIKTRGQQVTLSCSPISGHRSVSWYQQTPGQGLQFLFEYFSETQRNKGNFPGRFSGRQFSNSRSEMNVSTLELGDSALYLCASSRRQGANTEAFFGQGTRLTVV.

The CDR3 sequence is CASTSGTSGSYEQYF. CDR3 nucleotide sequence: TGTGCCAGCACCTCCGGGACTAGCGGGAGCTACGAGCAGTACTTC. V and J are TRBV6-1 and TRBJ2-7; TRBD2 agrees at 14 bases. CDR3 length: 15 residues. In germline, CDR1 is MNHNS, CDR2 SASEGT. After removal of 7 bases from V and 3 bases from J, the junction contained 5 bases not matched to a gene.

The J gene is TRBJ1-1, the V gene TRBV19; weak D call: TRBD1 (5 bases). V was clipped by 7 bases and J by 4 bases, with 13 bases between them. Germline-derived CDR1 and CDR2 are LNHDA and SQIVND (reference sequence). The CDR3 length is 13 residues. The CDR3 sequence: CASTRTGGTEAFF. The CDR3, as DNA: TGTGCCAGTACCCGGACGGGGGGCACTGAAGCTTTCTTT.

The CDR3 loop is CASSVRGGTGELFF. The CDR3 bases are TGTGCCAGCAGTGTGAGGGGGGGCACCGGGGAGCTGTTTTTT. The V and J genes are TRBV2 and TRBJ2-2; a possible D gene is TRBD2 (7 bases). The germline gives CDR1 SNHLY, CDR2 FYNNEI. Trimming stripped 4 bases from V and 4 bases from J, with 10 bases between. The CDR3 is 14 amino acids.

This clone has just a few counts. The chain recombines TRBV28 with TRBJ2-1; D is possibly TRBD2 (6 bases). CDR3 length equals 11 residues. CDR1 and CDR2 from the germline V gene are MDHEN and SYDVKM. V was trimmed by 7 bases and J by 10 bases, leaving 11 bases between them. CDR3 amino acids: CASTGTVEQFF. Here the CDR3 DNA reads TGTGCCAGCACCGGGACTGTCGAGCAGTTCTTC.

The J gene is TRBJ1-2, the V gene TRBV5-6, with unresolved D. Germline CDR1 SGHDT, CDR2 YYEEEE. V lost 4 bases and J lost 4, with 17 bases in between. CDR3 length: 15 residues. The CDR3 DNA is TGTGCCAGCAGCCGGTTTGCCCGATATTCCTATGGCTACACCTTC. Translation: CASSRFARYSYGYTF.

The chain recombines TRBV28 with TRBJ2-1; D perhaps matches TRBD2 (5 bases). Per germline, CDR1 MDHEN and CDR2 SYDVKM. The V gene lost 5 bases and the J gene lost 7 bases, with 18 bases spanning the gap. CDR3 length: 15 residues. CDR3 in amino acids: CASSPSTVRGNEQFF. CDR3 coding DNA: TGTGCCAGCAGTCCCTCTACCGTGAGAGGGAATGAGCAGTTCTTC.

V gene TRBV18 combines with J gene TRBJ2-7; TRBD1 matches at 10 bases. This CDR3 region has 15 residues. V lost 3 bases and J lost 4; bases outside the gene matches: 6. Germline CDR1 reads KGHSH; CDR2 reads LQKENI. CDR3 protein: CASSPGRTGGYEQYF. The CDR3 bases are TGTGCCAGCTCACCTGGCCGGACAGGGGGATACGAGCAGTACTTC.

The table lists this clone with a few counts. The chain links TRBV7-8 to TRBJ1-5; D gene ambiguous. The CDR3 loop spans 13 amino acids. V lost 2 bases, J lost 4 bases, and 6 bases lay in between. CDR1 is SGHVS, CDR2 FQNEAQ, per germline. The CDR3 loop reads CASSLQANQPQHF. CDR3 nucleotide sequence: TGTGCCAGCAGCTTACAGGCGAATCAGCCCCAGCATTTT. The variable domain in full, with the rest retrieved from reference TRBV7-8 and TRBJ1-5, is GAGVSQSPRYKVAKRGQDVALRCDPISGHVSLFWYQQALGQGPEFLTYFQNEAQLDKSGLPSDRFFAERPEGSVSTLKIQRTQQEDSAVYLCASSLQANQPQHFGDGTRLSIL.

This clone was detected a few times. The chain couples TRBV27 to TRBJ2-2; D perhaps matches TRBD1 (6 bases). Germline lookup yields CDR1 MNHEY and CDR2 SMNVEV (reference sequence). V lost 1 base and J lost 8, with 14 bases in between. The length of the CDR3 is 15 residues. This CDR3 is CASSLWDTSRGELFF. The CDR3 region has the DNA TGTGCCAGCAGTTTATGGGACACGTCCAGAGGGGAGCTGTTTTTT.

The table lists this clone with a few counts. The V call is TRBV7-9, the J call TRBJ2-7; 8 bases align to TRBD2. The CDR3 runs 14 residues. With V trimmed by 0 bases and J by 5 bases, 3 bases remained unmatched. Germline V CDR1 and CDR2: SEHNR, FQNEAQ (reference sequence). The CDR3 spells CASSLAGLVDEQYF. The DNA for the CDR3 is TGTGCCAGCAGCTTAGCGGGACTAGTCGACGAGCAGTACTTC.

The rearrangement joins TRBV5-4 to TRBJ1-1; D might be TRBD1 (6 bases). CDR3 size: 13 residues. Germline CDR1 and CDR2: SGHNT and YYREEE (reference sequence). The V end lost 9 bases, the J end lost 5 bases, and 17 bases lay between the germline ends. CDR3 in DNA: TGTGCCACGCTGGGCAGGGGTAGGACTGAAGCTTTCTTT. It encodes CATLGRGRTEAFF.

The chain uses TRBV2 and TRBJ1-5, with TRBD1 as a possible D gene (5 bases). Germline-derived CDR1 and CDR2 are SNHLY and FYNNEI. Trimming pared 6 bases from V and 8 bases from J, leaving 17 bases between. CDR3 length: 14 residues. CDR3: CASSGRSRVEPQHF. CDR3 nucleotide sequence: TGTGCCAGCAGCGGGCGAAGCAGGGTTGAGCCCCAGCATTTT.

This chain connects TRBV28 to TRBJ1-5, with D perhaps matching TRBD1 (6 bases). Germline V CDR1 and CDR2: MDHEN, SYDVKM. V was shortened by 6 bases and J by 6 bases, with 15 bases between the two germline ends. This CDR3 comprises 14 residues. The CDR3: CASSLEAGVQPQHF. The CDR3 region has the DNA TGTGCCAGCAGCCTCGAGGCAGGGGTTCAGCCCCAGCATTTT.

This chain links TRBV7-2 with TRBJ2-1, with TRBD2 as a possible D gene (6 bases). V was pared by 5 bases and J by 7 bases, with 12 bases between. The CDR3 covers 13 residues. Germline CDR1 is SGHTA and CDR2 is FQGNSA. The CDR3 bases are TGTGCCAGCAGCATTAGCGGACGTAATGAGCAGTTCTTC. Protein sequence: CASSISGRNEQFF. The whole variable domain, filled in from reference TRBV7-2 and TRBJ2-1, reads GAGVSQSPSNKVTEKGKDVELRCDPISGHTALYWYRQSLGQGLEFLIYFQGNSAPDKSGLPSDRFSAERTGGSVSTLTIQRTQQEDSAVYLCASSISGRNEQFFGPGTRLTVL.

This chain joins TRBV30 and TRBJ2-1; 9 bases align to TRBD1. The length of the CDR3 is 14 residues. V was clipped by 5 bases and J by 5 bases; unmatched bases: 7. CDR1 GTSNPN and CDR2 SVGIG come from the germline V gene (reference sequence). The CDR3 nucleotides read TGTGCCTGGGCCCGGGACAGGGTTAACAATGAGCAGTTCTTC. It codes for CAWARDRVNNEQFF.

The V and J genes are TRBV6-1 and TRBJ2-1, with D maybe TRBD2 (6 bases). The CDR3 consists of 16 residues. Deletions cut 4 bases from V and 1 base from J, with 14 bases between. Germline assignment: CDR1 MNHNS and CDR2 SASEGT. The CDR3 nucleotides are TGTGCCAGCAGTGGAATTAGCGGAAGATCCTACAATGAGCAGTTCTTC. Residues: CASSGISGRSYNEQFF.

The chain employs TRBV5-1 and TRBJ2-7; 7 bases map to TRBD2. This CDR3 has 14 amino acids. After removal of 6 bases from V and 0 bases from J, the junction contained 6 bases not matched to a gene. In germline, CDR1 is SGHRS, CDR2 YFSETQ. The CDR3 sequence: CASTPSGYSYEQYF. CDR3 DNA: TGCGCCAGCACCCCTAGCGGTTACTCCTACGAGCAGTACTTC.

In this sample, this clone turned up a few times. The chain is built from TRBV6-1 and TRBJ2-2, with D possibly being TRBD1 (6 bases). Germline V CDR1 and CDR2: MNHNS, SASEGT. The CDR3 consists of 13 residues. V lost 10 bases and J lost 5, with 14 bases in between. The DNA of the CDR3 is TGTGCCACCGGACAGACGGTGACCGGGGAGCTGTTTTTT. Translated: CATGQTVTGELFF.

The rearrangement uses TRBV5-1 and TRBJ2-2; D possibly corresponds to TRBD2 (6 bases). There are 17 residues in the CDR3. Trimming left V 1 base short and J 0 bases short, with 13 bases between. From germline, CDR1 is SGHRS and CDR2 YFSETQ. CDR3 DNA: TGCGCCAGCAGCTTGCCCGGGAGCACGGCGAACACCGGGGAGCTGTTTTTT. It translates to CASSLPGSTANTGELFF.

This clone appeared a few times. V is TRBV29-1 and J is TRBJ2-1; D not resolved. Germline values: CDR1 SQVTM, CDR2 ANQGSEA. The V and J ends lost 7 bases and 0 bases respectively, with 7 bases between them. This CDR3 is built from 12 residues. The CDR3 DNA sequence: TGCAGCGGAATGAGCTCCTACAATGAGCAGTTCTTC. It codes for CSGMSSYNEQFF.

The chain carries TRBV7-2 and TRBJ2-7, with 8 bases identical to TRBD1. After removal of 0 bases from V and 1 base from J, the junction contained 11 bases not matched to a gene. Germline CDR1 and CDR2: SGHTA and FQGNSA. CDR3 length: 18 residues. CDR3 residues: CASSLALINRDRSYEQYF. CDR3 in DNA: TGTGCCAGCAGCTTAGCGCTAATTAACAGGGACAGGTCCTACGAGCAGTACTTC.

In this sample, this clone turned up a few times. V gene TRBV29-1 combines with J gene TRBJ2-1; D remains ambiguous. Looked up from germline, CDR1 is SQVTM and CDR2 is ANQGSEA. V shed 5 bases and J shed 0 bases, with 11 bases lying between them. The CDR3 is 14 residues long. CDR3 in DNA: TGCAGCGTTCATACCGGGTCCTCCTACAATGAGCAGTTCTTC. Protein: CSVHTGSSYNEQFF.

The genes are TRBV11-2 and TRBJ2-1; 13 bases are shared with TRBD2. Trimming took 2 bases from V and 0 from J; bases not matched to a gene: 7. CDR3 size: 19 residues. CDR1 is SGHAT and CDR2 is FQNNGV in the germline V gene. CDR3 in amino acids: CASSLLGTSGMSSYNEQFF. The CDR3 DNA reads TGTGCCAGCAGCTTACTTGGGACTAGCGGGATGAGCTCCTACAATGAGCAGTTCTTC. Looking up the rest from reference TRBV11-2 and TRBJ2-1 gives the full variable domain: EAGVAQSPRYKIIEKRQSVAFWCNPISGHATLYWYQQILGQGPKLLIQFQNNGVVDDSQLPKDRFSAERLKGVDSTLKIQPAKLEDSAVYLCASSLLGTSGMSSYNEQFFGPGTRLTVL.